This TCR beta chain comes out of a study of graft-versus-host responses after intestinal transplantation (dated by TCRdb to about 2021). In terms of the full investigation: Multivisceral, liver-intestinal, or isolated intestinal transplants were received by the recipients. Anti-thymocyte globulin induction was given to all recipients, followed by maintenance tacrolimus and steroids for 2 to 3 years. Bulk TCR-beta CDR3 sequencing was used to track graft-versus-host and host-versus-graft alloreactive T cell clones in the graft, circulation and bone marrow after intestinal transplantation. To identify alloreactive clones, pre-transplant mixed lymphocyte reaction products were sequenced and compared with unstimulated pre-transplant donor and recipient T cells. A cohort of under 30 intestinal transplant recipients, including one retransplant, was enrolled, and a few patients lacking pretransplant specimens were excluded. A peak of at least 4% donor T cells among recipient peripheral blood mononuclear cells was the definition used for donor T cell macrochimerism. Samples from three later patients were sequenced in-house on an Illumina MiSeq with MiXCR processing rather than by the commercial service.

Details on this clone: What antigen it recognizes has not been identified. The input lacks base qualities; no much larger clone sits a single base away.

The library was built by means of the immunoSEQ multiplex PCR assay. In most patients, genomic DNA was isolated using the Qiagen DNeasy Blood and Tissue Kit and sent frozen to Adaptive Biotechnologies for TCR sequencing. High-throughput TCR-beta CDR3 sequencing of genomic DNA from most patients was performed by Adaptive Biotechnologies. In the original analysis: TCR sequencing data were retrieved from Adaptive's ImmunoSEQ software for 15 to 20 patients, whereas a few other patients were processed with MiXCR and VDJtools. To correct CD4 versus CD8 sorting errors, any sequence found in both subsets at a frequency ratio below 5:1 was removed. CDR3 nucleotide sequences shared between donor and recipient were removed because their origin could not be assigned. To be classed as alloreactive, a clone needed at least 2-fold expansion over unstimulated cells and a minimum CFSE-low frequency of 0.002% (template counts) or 0.001% (read counts). A clone was considered mappable if detected in the sequenced pre-transplant spleen, lymph node, or MLR CFSE-low populations of the donor or recipient. The cumulative frequency of alloreactive clones was calculated as a percentage of all sequences, weighted by copy number. TCRdb obtained this table from immuneACCESS and retained in-frame rearrangements with V and J assigned. These tables miss some clones; where compared with another copy, unresolved V genes account for less than half of the shortfall, and the remainder is unexplained. V and J calls and clone size are copied from that table; D and trimming were computed from the DNA. For this sample there are 90,000 to 150,000 clones; approximately 95% appear just once. 2.5% to 3.5% of the sample is taken by the ten largest.

The sample's time point label, in plain terms: cells obtained before transplantation from donor or recipient. CD3+CD4+ and CD3+CD8+ populations were FACS-sorted from unstimulated pre-transplant donor and recipient cells taken from spleen or lymph nodes. Overall study outcomes, separate from this receptor: GvH clones turned up in recipient bone marrow, with some appearing earlier in ileal mucosa or blood, a pattern consistent with an intestinal mucosal origin. In the allografts of patients with donor T cell macrochimerism, GvH to HvG T cell clonal ratios were high. Peak levels of circulating GvH clones were associated with declines in HvG clones early after transplant. Conclusions were limited by the relatively low number and heterogeneity of intestinal transplant patients.

V is cut by 2 bases and J by 1 base, and the space between the germline ends is 5 bases. The germline V gene gives CDR1 as SGHTA and CDR2 as FQGTGA. The cysteine opens and the phenylalanine closes a CDR3 of 13 amino acids. Only the CDR3 portion is preserved as DNA: 39 bases, with reading frame beginning at the first base. The sequencing used unstimulated CD8+ T cells sorted from spleen or lymph node cells, collected before intestinal transplant. The receptor was isolated from a human donor who received an intestinal transplant. The rearranged chain carries TRBV7-3 and TRBJ1-2; tentative D gene TRBD1, with 5 bases matching. The sequence in DNA is TGTGCCAGCAGCTTAGGGGGTAACTATGGCTACACCTTC. Translated, it gives CASSLGGNYGYTF.